This T cell receptor (beta chain) was captured by sequencing in a study of blood T cell repertoires in COVID-19. Across the study: PBMCs, B-cell-depleted T cells, or T cells were the source of the cDNA or gDNA that made up the material.

Original processing notes: Researchers report that nucleated cell counts were estimated from reference gene primer amplification. Measured with immunoSEQ multiplex PCR; TCRdb has only the in-frame clones, and not every one. Clone size and V and J calls were adopted from that table, with D and trimming inferred from the DNA. The profile shows 130,000 to 150,000 clones, roughly 76% of them singletons. With V trimmed by 3 bases and J by 5 bases, 7 bases remained unmatched. The CDR3 covers 15 residues. Germline V CDR1 and CDR2: KGHDR, SFDVKD. The rearrangement uses TRBV24-1 and TRBJ1-2; 8 bases fit TRBD1. The receptor comes from a human donor with acute or convalescent COVID-19. The donor label of this sample is uncertain. The source material was peripheral blood. The chain's CDR3 is CATSDPRTGPYGYTF. The CDR3 region has the DNA TGTGCCACCAGTGATCCTAGGACAGGGCCTTATGGCTACACCTTC.